In its sample, the clone carrying this T cell receptor (beta chain) was seen a few times. The source of the sample is a study of T cells in Graves' hyperthyroidism and ophthalmopathy. The germline CDR1 and CDR2 sequences are SGHTA and FQGNSA. With 4 bases removed from V and 0 bases from J, the gap between germline ends came to 8 bases. This CDR3 comprises 14 residues. Patients were aged 18 to 65, had disease duration under 2 months, and had newly diagnosed hyperthyroidism. RNA transcripts yielded amplified TCR beta CDR3 regions. With the HTBI primer set, the TCR CDR3 went through a first round of RT-PCR. TCRdb re-called the multiplex PCR reads through MiXCR, storing one row per CDR3 protein. The sample lists a few hundred thousand distinct CDR3 sequences; roughly 15% were seen once.

The clonotype comes from a woman aged 18 to 35 with Graves' hyperthyroidism. Source material: blood. The chain combines TRBV7-2 with TRBJ2-3; possible D gene TRBD2, 6 bases. As DNA, the CDR3 is TGTGCCAGCAGCTCGGGACTGAGCACAGATACGCAGTATTTT. Protein sequence: CASSSGLSTDTQYF.